A single sample is the source of the 12 T cell receptor beta chains below, sequenced in a study of cytomegalovirus exposure and HLA in healthy donors. TCRdb keeps only in-frame clones here, not all; method: immunoSEQ multiplex PCR. Among roughly 120,000 clones listed, just under 95% were seen once. Sequenced sample: PBMCs. The receptors come from a woman under 30 in good health and CMV-seronegative.

This sequence joins TRBV28 and TRBJ1-1; perhaps TRBD1 as D (5 bases). CDR3 length: 13 amino acids. Trimming took off 5 bases at V and 1 base at J, with 8 bases between the two ends. Looked up from germline, CDR1 is MDHEN and CDR2 is SYDVKM. CDR3 residues: CASSDRKNTEAFF. In DNA, the CDR3 is TGTGCCAGCAGTGACAGAAAGAACACTGAAGCTTTCTTT.

This chain connects TRBV27 to TRBJ2-1; 9 nucleotides line up with TRBD2. The V gene end was trimmed by 5 bases and the J gene end by 5 bases; junction bases not matched to a gene: 10. The CDR3 length is 16 residues. Germline V gene data show CDR1 as MNHEY and CDR2 as SMNVEV (reference sequence). The CDR3 sequence: CASSPALGGGDNEQFF. In DNA, the CDR3 is TGTGCCAGCAGTCCCGCCCTGGGCGGGGGGGACAATGAGCAGTTCTTC.

The chain carries TRBV19 and TRBJ1-1; D remains unclear. The ends were cut back, 7 bases at V and 3 bases at J, with 12 bases in the middle. The CDR3 sequence is 13 residues long. The germline V gene encodes CDR1 LNHDA and CDR2 SQIVND (reference sequence). CDR3 sequence: CASNILGDTEAFF. In DNA, the CDR3 is TGTGCCAGTAATATCCTCGGGGACACTGAAGCTTTCTTT.

This clone was observed a single time. This chain joins TRBV29-1 and TRBJ1-3; TRBD1 aligns across 8 bases. From germline, CDR1 is SQVTM and CDR2 ANQGSEA. CDR3 length: 12 residues. With 4 bases clipped from V and 6 bases from J, the junction kept 2 bases outside the gene matches. CDR3 in DNA: TGCAGCGTTGCGACAGGGGAAAACACCATATATTTT. This translates into CSVATGENTIYF.

This chain joins TRBV21-1 and TRBJ1-4. TRBV21-1 is flagged as a pseudogene. The CDR3 loop spans 18 amino acids. The CDR3 loop is CASRTRPLEGATNEKLFF. In DNA, the CDR3 is TGTGCCAGCAGAACGCGGCCCCTCGAGGGTGCAACTAATGAAAAACTGTTTTTT.

At least ten counts were recorded for this clone. The J gene is TRBJ1-1, the V gene TRBV23-1, with D unresolved. TRBV23-1 is labeled an ORF, and its function is uncertain. The CDR3 consists of 11 residues. V was pared by 5 bases and J by 3 bases, with 4 bases between. The CDR3 is CASSTYTEAFF. In DNA form, the CDR3 reads TGCGCCAGCAGTACATACACTGAAGCTTTCTTT.

V gene TRBV19 combines with J gene TRBJ1-5, with TRBD1 matching over 9 bases. The CDR3 spans 14 residues. CDR1 is LNHDA, CDR2 SQIVND, per germline (reference sequence). With V trimmed by 3 bases and J by 7 bases, 4 bases remained unmatched. The CDR3 is CASSMGQGGQPQHF. The CDR3 DNA reads as TGTGCCAGTAGTATGGGACAGGGAGGCCAGCCCCAGCATTTT.

The chain carries TRBV28 and TRBJ1-2, with D unclear. Germline lookup yields CDR1 MDHEN and CDR2 SYDVKM. This CDR3 has 13 amino acids. V was cut by 5 bases and J by 4 bases, with 11 bases left in between. CDR3 DNA sequence: TGTGCCAGCAGTCTAGGTGAAGGCTATGGCTACACCTTC. It encodes CASSLGEGYGYTF.

The rearrangement joins TRBV6-6 to TRBJ2-7, with 7 bases matching TRBD1. J gave up 2 bases and V 4 bases, and 2 bases lay outside the gene matches. The CDR3 covers 13 residues. Germline V gene lookup returns CDR1 MNHNY and CDR2 SVGAGI (reference sequence). The CDR3 DNA reads as TGTGCCAGCAGTTCAGGGGGAACCTACGAGCAGTACTTC. This gives the protein CASSSGGTYEQYF.

This sequence joins TRBV6-5 and TRBJ2-7; tentatively, D is TRBD2 (6 bases). The CDR3 covers 16 residues. In germline, CDR1 is MNHEY, CDR2 SVGAGI. Trimming shortened V by 2 bases and J by 0 bases, and 14 bases separated the two germline ends. In DNA, the CDR3 is TGTGCCAGCAGTTACCTAAGGGACTGGAACTCCTACGAGCAGTACTTC. Protein: CASSYLRDWNSYEQYF.

The chain is built from TRBV7-2 and TRBJ2-1, with 7 nucleotides matching TRBD2. CDR3 length equals 14 residues. Germline CDR1 SGHTA, CDR2 FQGNSA. Losses at the gene ends were 4 bases for V and 4 bases for J; bases not matched to a gene: 4. CDR3 residues: CASSWLAEYNEQFF. Here the CDR3 DNA reads TGTGCCAGCAGCTGGCTAGCGGAATACAATGAGCAGTTCTTC.

This chain joins TRBV5-1 and TRBJ1-5; 7 bases align to TRBD1. CDR1 SGHRS and CDR2 YFSETQ come from the germline V gene. The V segment lost 0 bases and the J segment 0 bases; nucleotides outside the gene matches: 0. The CDR3 runs to 15 residues. CDR3 loop: CASSLGQGSNQPQHF. The CDR3 DNA is TGCGCCAGCAGCTTGGGACAGGGTAGCAATCAGCCCCAGCATTTT.